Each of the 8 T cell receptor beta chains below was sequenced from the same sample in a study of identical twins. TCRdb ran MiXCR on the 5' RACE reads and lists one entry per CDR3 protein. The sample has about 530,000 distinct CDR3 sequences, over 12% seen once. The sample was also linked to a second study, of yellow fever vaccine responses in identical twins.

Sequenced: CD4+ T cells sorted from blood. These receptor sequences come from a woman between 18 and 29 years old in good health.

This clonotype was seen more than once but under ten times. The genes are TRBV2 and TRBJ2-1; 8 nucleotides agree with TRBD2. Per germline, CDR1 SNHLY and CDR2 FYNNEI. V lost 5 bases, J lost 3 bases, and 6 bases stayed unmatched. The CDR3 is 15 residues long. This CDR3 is CASSSGSSDYNEQFF. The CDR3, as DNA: TGTGCCAGCAGTAGCGGGAGCTCGGACTACAATGAGCAGTTCTTC.

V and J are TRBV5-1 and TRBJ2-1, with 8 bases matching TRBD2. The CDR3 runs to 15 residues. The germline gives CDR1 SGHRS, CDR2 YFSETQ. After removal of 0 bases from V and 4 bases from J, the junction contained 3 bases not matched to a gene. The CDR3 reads CASSLGAGEYNEQFF. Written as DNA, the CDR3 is TGCGCCAGCAGCTTGGGAGCGGGGGAATACAATGAGCAGTTCTTC.

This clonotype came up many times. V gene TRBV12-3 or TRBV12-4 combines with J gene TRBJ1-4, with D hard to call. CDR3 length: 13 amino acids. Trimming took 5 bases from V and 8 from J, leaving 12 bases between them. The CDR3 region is CASSGQAGEKLFF. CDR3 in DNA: TGTGCCAGCAGTGGCCAAGCTGGGGAAAAACTGTTTTTT.

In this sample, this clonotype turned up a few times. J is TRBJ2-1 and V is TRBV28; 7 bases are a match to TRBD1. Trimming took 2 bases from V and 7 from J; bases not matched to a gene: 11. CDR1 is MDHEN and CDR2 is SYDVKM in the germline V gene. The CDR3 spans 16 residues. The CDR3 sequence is CASSLPTGVKSNEQFF. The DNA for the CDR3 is TGTGCCAGCAGTTTACCCACAGGGGTTAAGTCGAATGAGCAGTTCTTC.

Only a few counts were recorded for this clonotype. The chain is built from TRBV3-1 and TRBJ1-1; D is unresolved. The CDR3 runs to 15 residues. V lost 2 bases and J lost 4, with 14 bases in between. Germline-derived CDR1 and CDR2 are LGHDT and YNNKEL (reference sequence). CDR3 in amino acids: CASSQRGRVGTEAFF. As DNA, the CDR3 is TGTGCCAGCAGCCAACGGGGTCGGGTCGGCACTGAAGCTTTCTTT.

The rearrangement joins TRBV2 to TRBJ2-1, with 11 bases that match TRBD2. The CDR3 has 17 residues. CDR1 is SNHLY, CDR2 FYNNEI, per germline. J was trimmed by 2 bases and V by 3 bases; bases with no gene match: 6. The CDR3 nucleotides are TGTGCCAGCAGTGACGCGACTAGCGGGATCACCTACAATGAGCAGTTCTTC. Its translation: CASSDATSGITYNEQFF. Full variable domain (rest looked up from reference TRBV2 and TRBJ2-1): EPEVTQTPSHQVTQMGQEVILRCVPISNHLYFYWYRQILGQKVEFLVSFYNNEISEKSEIFDDQFSVERPDGSNFTLKIRSTKLEDSAMYFCASSDATSGITYNEQFFGPGTRLTVL.

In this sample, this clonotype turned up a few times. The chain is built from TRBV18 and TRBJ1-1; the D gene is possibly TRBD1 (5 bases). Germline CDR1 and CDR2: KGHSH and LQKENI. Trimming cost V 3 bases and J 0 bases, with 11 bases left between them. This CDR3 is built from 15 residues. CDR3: CASSPGTAMNTEAFF. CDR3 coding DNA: TGTGCCAGCTCACCTGGGACTGCCATGAACACTGAAGCTTTCTTT.

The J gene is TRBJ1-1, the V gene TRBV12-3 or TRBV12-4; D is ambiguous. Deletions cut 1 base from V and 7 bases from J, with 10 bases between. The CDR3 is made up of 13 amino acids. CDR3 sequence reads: CASSLGAALEAFF. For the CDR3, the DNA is TGTGCCAGCAGTTTAGGGGCCGCTCTTGAAGCTTTCTTT.